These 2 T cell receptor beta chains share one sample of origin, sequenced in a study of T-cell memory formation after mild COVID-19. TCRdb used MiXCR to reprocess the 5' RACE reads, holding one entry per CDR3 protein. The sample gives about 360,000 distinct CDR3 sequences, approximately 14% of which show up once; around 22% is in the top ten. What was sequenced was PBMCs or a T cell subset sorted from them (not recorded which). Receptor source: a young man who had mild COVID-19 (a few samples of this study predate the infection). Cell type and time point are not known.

The CDR3 reads CASSYNTGYEQYF. Here the CDR3 DNA reads TGTGCCAGCAGTTACAACACAGGGTACGAGCAGTACTTC. The chain is built from TRBV6-5 and TRBJ2-7, with a possible D match to TRBD1 (6 bases). CDR1 is MNHEY and CDR2 is SVGAGI in the germline V gene. CDR3 length: 13 amino acids. V was trimmed by 2 bases and J by 4 bases, leaving 9 bases between them.

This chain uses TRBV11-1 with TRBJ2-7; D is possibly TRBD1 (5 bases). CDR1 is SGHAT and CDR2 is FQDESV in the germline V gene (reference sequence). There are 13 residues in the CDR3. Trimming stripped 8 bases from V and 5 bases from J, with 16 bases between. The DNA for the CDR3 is TGTGCCAGCCTGGGGCCGACGAACGACGAGCAGTACTTC. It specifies CASLGPTNDEQYF. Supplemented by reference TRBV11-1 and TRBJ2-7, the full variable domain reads EAEVAQSPRYKITEKSQAVAFWCDPISGHATLYWYRQILGQGPELLVQFQDESVVDDSQLPKDRFSAERLKGVDSTLKIQPAELGDSAMYLCASLGPTNDEQYFGPGTRLTVT.